Listed below are T cell receptor beta chains from one sample, sequenced in a study of cytomegalovirus exposure and HLA in healthy donors. Sequenced by immunoSEQ multiplex PCR; TCRdb stores in-frame clones only, minus some. In all, the sample yields fewer than 150,000 clones. The sample was PBMCs. The receptor set was obtained from an older woman in good health and CMV-seronegative. Each CDR3 is given with its conserved first and last residue. Fields, in order: J gene, D gene, V gene, CDR3 DNA, CDR3 protein. A D gene is named only where the DNA matches it firmly.

TRBJ1-4,.,TRBV4-1,TGCGCCAGCAGCTTCATTTCAACTAATGAAAAACTGTTTTTT,CASSFISTNEKLFF
TRBJ2-2,TRBD1,TRBV28,TGTGCCAGCAGTTTACTCCCGACAGGGGCGGGCGGGGAGCTGTTTTTT,CASSLLPTGAGGELFF
TRBJ1-5,.,TRBV28,TGTGCCAGCAGTCCTAACCACCGGACATTTCGCAATCAGCCCCAGCATTTT,CASSPNHRTFRNQPQHF
TRBJ2-2,.,TRBV29-1,TGCAGCGTGTACTGGGTGGGGGGCACCGGGGAGCTGTTTTTT,CSVYWVGGTGELFF
TRBJ1-6,TRBD1,TRBV6-5,TGTGCCAGCAGCCGACAGGGGGGTTCACCCCTCCACTTT,CASSRQGGSPLHF
TRBJ2-3,TRBD1,TRBV7-6,TGTGCCAGCAGCCCCGGACAGGGGAGGGCAGATACGCAGTATTTT,CASSPGQGRADTQYF
TRBJ1-4,.,TRBV6-1,TGTGCCAGCAGTGGGGGCCTTACAACTAATGAAAAACTGTTTTTT,CASSGGLTTNEKLFF
TRBJ2-1,.,TRBV5-8,TGTGCCAGCAGCTTGGGGGGCCGGTCCTACAATGAGCAGTTCTTC,CASSLGGRSYNEQFF
TRBJ2-7,TRBD2,TRBV9,TGTGCCAGCAGCGTAAGCGGGGGGGGTTACGAGCAGTACTTC,CASSVSGGGYEQYF
TRBJ1-5,TRBD1,TRBV5-5,TGTGCCAGCAGCTTTACAGGGGGCCCTAGCAATCAGCCCCAGCATTTT,CASSFTGGPSNQPQHF
TRBJ1-1,.,TRBV5-1,TGCGCCAGCACCCTTCCCGGGGTAGGCGCTGAAGCTTTCTTT,CASTLPGVGAEAFF
TRBJ1-1,.,TRBV6-6,TGTGCCAGCTCGACCGGTAGCCACATGAACACTGAAGCTTTCTTT,CASSTGSHMNTEAFF
TRBJ1-5,TRBD1,TRBV2,TGTGCCAGCAACGGACAGGGGAGCAATCAGCCCCAGCATTTT,CASNGQGSNQPQHF
TRBJ2-3,.,TRBV4-1,TGCGCCAGCAGCCAAGGAACAGCCAGCACAGATACGCAGTATTTT,CASSQGTASTDTQYF
TRBJ2-1,TRBD2,TRBV30,TGTGCCTGGAGTTGGGGGGTTCTAGCGGGAGTTCAGAATGAGCAGTTCTTC,CAWSWGVLAGVQNEQFF
TRBJ1-2,TRBD1,TRBV6-5,TGTGCCAGCAGTGGGACAGTCAACTATGGCTACACCTTC,CASSGTVNYGYTF
TRBJ2-3,.,TRBV6-5,TGTGCCAGCGGAAGGAAGGGGAGCACAGATACGCAGTATTTT,CASGRKGSTDTQYF
TRBJ2-6,.,TRBV6-5,TGTGCCAGCAGTTACTCGTTGCAGGCTGGGGCCAACGTCCTGACTTTC,CASSYSLQAGANVLTF
TRBJ2-1,.,TRBV7-3,TGTGCCAGCAGCTTAGGTCTCGGTTCTCTGGAGCAGTTCTTC,CASSLGLGSLEQFF
TRBJ2-2,TRBD1,TRBV9,TGTGCCAGCAGCGTCCGGGACAGAGGCACCGGGGAGTTGTTTTTT,CASSVRDRGTGELFF
TRBJ1-6,.,TRBV11-2,TGTGCCAGCAGCTCGTCCAAGGGGAAGGGTTCACCCCTCCACTTT,CASSSSKGKGSPLHF
TRBJ2-1,.,TRBV1,TGCACCAGCAGCCAGCTGGTTTGGGGCGACCTCTACAATGAGCAGTTCTTC,CTSSQLVWGDLYNEQFF
TRBJ2-3,TRBD2,TRBV7-2,TGTGCCAGCAGTCGGGGACTAGCGGGGGGGCCAAGCACAGATACGCAGTATTTT,CASSRGLAGGPSTDTQYF
TRBJ2-7,TRBD1,TRBV5-1,TGCGCCAGCAGCAACACAGGGGGCGCGGGCGAGCAGTACTTC,CASSNTGGAGEQYF
TRBJ2-3,.,TRBV15,TGTGCCACCAGCGCCCGAGACACAGATACGCAGTATTTT,CATSARDTDTQYF
TRBJ2-2,TRBD1,TRBV5-1,TGCGCCAGCAGCTCCGACAGGGGAGGTACCGGGGAGCTGTTTTTT,CASSSDRGGTGELFF
TRBJ1-2,TRBD1,TRBV28,TGTGCCACCGTAATCGACAGGGGATACACCTTC,CATVIDRGYTF
TRBJ2-7,.,TRBV18,TGTGCCAGCTCACCAAGGGTCGCAGGGTGGTCCTACGAGCAGTACTTC,CASSPRVAGWSYEQYF
TRBJ2-7,.,TRBV7-9,TGTGCCGGCAGCTTTTCAGGGTTGGCCGGCGAGCAGTACTTC,CAGSFSGLAGEQYF
TRBJ1-6,TRBD1,TRBV27,TGTGCCAGCAGTTTAGGCAGGGGGCTCCCACCCCTCCACTTT,CASSLGRGLPPLHF
TRBJ1-5,TRBD1,TRBV6-1,TGTGCCAGCAGTGAGACAGGGCGGGGGCCCCAGCATTTT,CASSETGRGPQHF
TRBJ2-1,TRBD2,TRBV4-2,TGTGCCAGCAGCCAAGCGGGAGGCTCCTACAATGAGCAGTTCTTC,CASSQAGGSYNEQFF
TRBJ2-7,TRBD2,TRBV19,TGTGCCAGTAGGGAAACTAGCGGGAGCTCCTACGAGCAGTACTTC,CASRETSGSSYEQYF
TRBJ1-1,.,TRBV19,TGTGCCAGTAGTTCGGCGGGGAACACTGAAGCTTTCTTT,CASSSAGNTEAFF
TRBJ1-2,TRBD1,TRBV14,TGTGCCAGCAGCCGGGACAGTCAGGCGTATGGCTACACCTTC,CASSRDSQAYGYTF
TRBJ2-7,TRBD1,TRBV28,TGTGCCAGCAGCCGCTGGGACAGGGGTACCTACGAGCAGTACTTC,CASSRWDRGTYEQYF
TRBJ2-2,.,TRBV15,TGTGCCACCAGCAGAGATCTTGGGGAGCTGTTTTTT,CATSRDLGELFF
TRBJ2-7,TRBD1,TRBV7-2,TGTGCCAGCAGCTCGGACAGGGGGATCTACGAGCAGTACTTC,CASSSDRGIYEQYF
TRBJ1-1,TRBD1,TRBV6-5,TGTGCCAGCAGTTTCACAGGGGGTTTGAACACTGAAGCTTTCTTT,CASSFTGGLNTEAFF
TRBJ2-1,TRBD1,TRBV5-1,TGCGCCAGCAGCGATGGACAGGGACACAATGAGCAGTTCTTC,CASSDGQGHNEQFF
TRBJ2-3,TRBD1,TRBV6-1,TGTGCCATTTTACCGGGACAGGGGGTGGCAGATACGCAGTATTTT,CAILPGQGVADTQYF
TRBJ2-3,.,TRBV6-1,TGTGCCAGCGCTAGCGCCGGTACGCAGTATTTT,CASASAGTQYF
TRBJ2-2,TRBD1,TRBV9,TGTGCCAGCAGCACCCGGACAGGAGAGGAGTTCAGGGGGACCGGGGAGCTGTTTTTT,CASSTRTGEEFRGTGELFF
TRBJ2-5,TRBD1,TRBV28,TGTGCCAGCAGCCTCAGACGGACAGGGGGCATGGAGACCCAGTACTTC,CASSLRRTGGMETQYF
TRBJ1-1,.,TRBV5-1,TGCGCCAGCAGCTCAGGGACAATCAACACTGAAGCTTTCTTT,CASSSGTINTEAFF
TRBJ2-1,.,TRBV28,TGTGCCAGCAGTGAGCAACGGGGGGCCAATTACAATGAGCAGTTCTTC,CASSEQRGANYNEQFF
TRBJ1-6,TRBD1,TRBV18,TGTGCCAGCTCACCAGGGCAGGGGGTAAATTCACCCCTCCACTTT,CASSPGQGVNSPLHF
TRBJ1-1,TRBD1,TRBV6-6,TGTGCCAGCAGCACCGGGACAGCGAACACTGAAGCTTTCTTT,CASSTGTANTEAFF
TRBJ2-1,TRBD2,TRBV7-3,TGTGCCAGCAGCTTTAGCGGGGGGAGCACCTACAATGAGCAGTTCTTC,CASSFSGGSTYNEQFF
TRBJ2-7,TRBD1,TRBV28,TGTGCCAGCAGGAGTCCCGGGACAGGGACCTCCGAGCAGTACTTC,CASRSPGTGTSEQYF
TRBJ2-7,TRBD2,TRBV19,TGTGCCAGTAGTATAACTAGCGGTTCATCCCACTCCTACGAGCAGTACTTC,CASSITSGSSHSYEQYF
TRBJ2-7,.,TRBV10-3,TGTGCCATCAGTGAGTCGACTGTGTACGAGCAGTACTTC,CAISESTVYEQYF
TRBJ1-1,TRBD1,TRBV12-5,TGTGCTAGTAACTCGGGGACAGGGGCGTTGAACACTGAAGCTTTCTTT,CASNSGTGALNTEAFF
TRBJ2-1,.,TRBV5-6,TGTGCCAGCAGCCTAAACAATGAGCAGTTCTTC,CASSLNNEQFF
TRBJ2-1,TRBD1,TRBV7-6,TGTGCCAGCAGCCACCCGGTAACGGGACAGGGAAACAATGAGCAGTTCTTC,CASSHPVTGQGNNEQFF
TRBJ1-3,.,TRBV5-1,TGCGCCAGCAGCTTGGGTTCGGGGGCTGGAAACACCATATATTTT,CASSLGSGAGNTIYF
TRBJ2-2,TRBD1,TRBV19,TGTGCCAGTAGTAGACCCCCGGACAGGGGATCCCCGTTCAACACCGGGGAGCTGTTTTTT,CASSRPPDRGSPFNTGELFF
TRBJ2-1,.,TRBV7-9,TGTGCCAGCAGCTCTCGACGGGAGAATGAGCAGTTCTTC,CASSSRRENEQFF
TRBJ2-7,.,TRBV6-1,TGTGCCAGCAGTGAAGCCGCGGTGAGGACAGCCTACGAGCAGTACTTC,CASSEAAVRTAYEQYF
TRBJ2-1,.,TRBV5-1,TGCGCCAGCAGCTTGGGACAGAGCTACAATGAGCAGTTCTTC,CASSLGQSYNEQFF